Included here is one T cell receptor (beta chain) sequence, with context. The antigen it recognizes is unknown. Base qualities are not at hand, and no much larger clone is one base apart. The CDR3 runs 15 amino acids, cysteine and phenylalanine included. The read is trimmed to its CDR3 DNA, 45 bases read in frame from base 1. The data were taken from a study of T cell responses to AZD1222 COVID-19 vaccine (dated by TCRdb to 2020 to 2022). In the study overall: Because spike-specific TCR depth and breadth did not differ between the two schedules, AZD1222 recipients who got a second dose at roughly 4 weeks were pooled with those who got a second dose at roughly 12 weeks. A total of under 250 trial participants underwent TCR sequencing, of whom about 210 had received two doses of AZD1222 and approximately 25 had received two doses of the MenACWY control vaccine. Trial participants were enrolled into age subgroups of 18-55, 56-69 and 70-plus years, which contained 148, 28 and 57 TCR-sequenced participants, respectively. Beyond this particular receptor, the publication reports: Conclusions about previously exposed vaccinees are limited, since just a handful of AZD1222 recipients were seropositive for SARS-CoV-2 at baseline. Reportedly, almost half of the unique spike-specific TCRs recognized epitopes lying outside the regions that are mutated in the B.1.351 and B.1.1.7 variants. In the small 56-69-year group, the increase in depth fell short of significance, most likely because of low power. Vaccine-associated CD4 TCRs spanned the whole spike protein, with dominant responses in regions 160-218 and 743-854. No day 14 peak-response samples were available, so repertoires were characterized only after the peak T cell response. Spike-specific TCR breadth and depth rose significantly after two AZD1222 doses compared with day 0 and with MenACWY recipients. Most participants were white British and females outnumbered males, and the authors suggested that clonal diversity may have been underestimated.

The time point label corresponds to: baseline before first vaccination. Vaccinee samples came from UK trials COV001 and COV002, including a single-blind randomized controlled phase 2/3 trial of AZD1222 (ChAdOx1 nCoV-19) in healthy adults. Trial participant PBMC samples were collected at day 0 and day 28 after the second dose for TCRbeta chain sequencing. The CDR3 regions of human TCRbeta chains were analyzed by immunosequencing. The authors' pipeline ran thus. Repertoire TCRs were checked for matches against a reference library of SARS-CoV-2-specific TCRs that had been generated using the MIRA antigen-specificity platform. Breadth was defined as the fraction of unique TCRs that were SARS-CoV-2-associated, and depth was defined as the fraction of total T cells that were SARS-CoV-2-associated. Using the MIRA data, each spike-specific TCR was mapped to the spike region that the TCR reacts to and placed in a CD4 or CD8 class. Log10-transformed breadth and depth values were compared by one-way ANOVA with Sidak's multiple comparisons tests. TCRdb holds this immuneACCESS table with in-frame rearrangements only. Some clones are missing; in checked studies, unresolved V genes explain under half, and the rest has no known cause. V, J and clone size are taken as reported in that table, and D and trimming were inferred from the DNA itself. The sample has roughly 100,000 clones on record, 80% to 90% of them singletons. The ten most abundant clones make up 20% to 25% of the sample.

The chain couples TRBV21-1 to TRBJ2-2; whether TRBD1, the table's D call, matches the DNA was not checked. TRBV21-1 is a known pseudogene. The TCR sequence derives from an adult in good health. The input for sequencing was peripheral blood, taken on day 0 of AZD1222 vaccination. The CDR3: CASSKATGATGELFF. The DNA reads TGTGCCAGCAGCAAGGCGACAGGGGCGACCGGGGAGCTGTTTTTT.